A single sample gave rise to the 18 T cell receptor beta chains below, sequenced in a study of T cell responses to AZD1222 COVID-19 vaccine. Sequencing used immunoSEQ multiplex PCR; TCRdb keeps in-frame clones, though not all of them. The table lists roughly 62,000 clones, approximately 83% of them singletons, with about an eighth in the top ten. The material sequenced was peripheral blood, taken on day 0 of AZD1222 vaccination. The receptors originated from an adult in good health.

The rearrangement joins TRBV5-3 to TRBJ2-3; D unresolved. TRBV5-3 is an open reading frame, and its role is uncertain. With 0 bases removed from V and 5 bases from J, the gap between germline ends came to 4 bases. CDR3 length equals 12 residues. The chain's CDR3 is CARSLGGDTQYF. The DNA for the CDR3 is TGTGCCAGAAGCTTGGGGGGAGATACGCAGTATTTT.

V is TRBV7-2 and J is TRBJ1-4, with no clear D. The CDR3 consists of 16 residues. Per germline, CDR1 SGHTA and CDR2 FQGNSA. The V gene lost 3 bases and the J gene lost 2 bases, with 13 bases spanning the gap. This CDR3 is CASSLGPFTTNEKLFF. Written as DNA, the CDR3 is TGTGCCAGCAGCTTGGGCCCTTTTACGACTAATGAAAAACTGTTTTTT.

The sample holds a few counts of this clone. The identical CDR3 is also encoded by other nucleotide sequences in the sample. The J gene is TRBJ2-7, the V gene TRBV21-1. TRBV21-1 is labeled a pseudogene. CDR3 length: 16 residues. The CDR3, as DNA: TGTGCCAGCCGGGGCTCGGGGGAAGGGGGAGGAGCCGAGCAGTACTTC. Translated: CASRGSGEGGGAEQYF.

V usage is TRBV4-3 and J usage is TRBJ1-3; D perhaps matches TRBD1 (6 bases). The CDR3 consists of 15 residues. V lost 2 bases and J lost 2, with 10 bases in between. Germline CDR1 reads LGHNA; CDR2 reads YSLEER. The DNA of the CDR3 is TGCGCCAGCAGCCAAACAACAGGGACTGGAAACACCATATATTTT. This gives the protein CASSQTTGTGNTIYF.

This chain connects TRBV7-2 to TRBJ1-2; D not certain. Per germline, CDR1 SGHTA and CDR2 FQGNSA. This CDR3 has 12 amino acids. The germline V and J ends were trimmed by 8 bases and 8 bases, with 15 bases remaining between them. CDR3 in amino acids: CASLRFRRGYTF. Here the CDR3 DNA reads TGTGCCAGCCTGAGGTTCCGACGGGGCTACACCTTC.

This clone was found a few times. The chain uses TRBV9 and TRBJ2-1; D uncertain. This CDR3 contains 12 residues. V was cut by 3 bases and J by 4 bases, with 5 bases left in between. Germline V CDR1 and CDR2: SGDLS, YYNGEE. The CDR3 here is CASSAQYNEQFF. The CDR3, as DNA: TGTGCCAGCAGCGCTCAGTACAATGAGCAGTTCTTC.

This clone occurred once. The chain is built from TRBV7-8 and TRBJ2-1, with D perhaps matching TRBD1 (6 bases). CDR1 and CDR2 (germline): SGHVS, FQNEAQ. The CDR3 has 15 amino acids. V was clipped by 10 bases and J by 3 bases, with 19 bases between them. The CDR3 spells CAIEIEKDSYNEQFF. The CDR3 DNA reads as TGTGCCATCGAGATTGAAAAGGACAGCTACAATGAGCAGTTCTTC.

This clone appeared a few times. This chain links TRBV5-4 with TRBJ2-5; TRBD2 agrees at 9 bases. The CDR3 sequence is 18 residues long. Germline V CDR1 and CDR2: SGHNT, YYREEE (reference sequence). The J segment lost 5 bases and the V segment lost 2 bases, leaving 16 bases of the junction unmatched. The CDR3 DNA is TGTGCCAGCAGCTTCTCCACCGCGGGGGGGCCGGGGCAGGAGACCCAGTACTTC. Translating gives CASSFSTAGGPGQETQYF.

This chain links TRBV9 with TRBJ1-2; D may be TRBD1 (5 bases). The CDR3 covers 13 residues. Germline V gives CDR1 SGDLS, CDR2 YYNGEE. V lost 5 bases and J 1 base, leaving 9 bases between the germline ends. The CDR3 nucleotides are TGTGCCAGCAGTCGAGGGGATAACTATGGCTACACCTTC. Translation: CASSRGDNYGYTF.

The chain recombines TRBV9 with TRBJ2-7; D remains ambiguous. Trimming removed 4 bases at V and 7 bases at J, with 18 bases between. Germline assignment: CDR1 SGDLS and CDR2 YYNGEE. The CDR3 runs 14 residues. The CDR3: CASSPGTSSGEQYF. CDR3 bases: TGTGCCAGCAGCCCAGGCACCTCATCGGGTGAGCAGTACTTC.

The rearrangement links TRBV12-5 to TRBJ1-1; D is possibly TRBD1 (5 bases). V gave up 5 bases and J gave up 4 bases, with 17 bases separating them. The CDR3 is 15 amino acids. Germline CDR1 LGHNT, CDR2 FRNRAP. The CDR3 region has the DNA TGTGCTAGTGGTCCCACCGGGACGGTTATCACTGAAGCTTTCTTT. Translating it yields CASGPTGTVITEAFF. Full variable domain (outside the CDR3, taken from reference TRBV12-5 and TRBJ1-1): DARVTQTPRHKVTEMGQEVTMRCQPILGHNTVFWYRQTMMQGLELLAYFRNRAPLDDSGMPKDRFSAEMPDATLATLKIQPSEPRDSAVYFCASGPTGTVITEAFFGQGTRLTVV.

The CDR3 region is CASSIGIGTGTYGYTF. DNA for the CDR3: TGTGCCAGTAGTATAGGGATAGGGACAGGGACCTATGGCTACACCTTC. The V and J genes are TRBV19 and TRBJ1-2, with 9 bases lining up with TRBD1. Looked up from germline, CDR1 is LNHDA and CDR2 is SQIVND (reference sequence). CDR3 length: 16 residues. With V trimmed by 1 base and J by 4 bases, 7 bases remained unmatched. The whole variable domain, filled in from reference TRBV19 and TRBJ1-2, reads DGGITQSPKYLFRKEGQNVTLSCEQNLNHDAMYWYRQDPGQGLRLIYYSQIVNDFQKGDIAEGYSVSREKKESFPLTVTSAQKNPTAFYLCASSIGIGTGTYGYTFGSGTRLTVV.

This rearrangement joins TRBV5-1 to TRBJ1-3, with 7 bases matching TRBD1. V lost 5 bases and J lost 0; bases outside the gene matches: 5. The CDR3 consists of 15 residues. Germline CDR1 is SGHRS and CDR2 is YFSETQ. CDR3 nucleotides: TGCGCCAGCAGTCCACAGGGGAGCTCTGGAAACACCATATATTTT. Protein product: CASSPQGSSGNTIYF. Full variable domain (remainder filled in from reference TRBV5-1 and TRBJ1-3): KAGVTQTPRYLIKTRGQQVTLSCSPISGHRSVSWYQQTPGQGLQFLFEYFSETQRNKGNFPGRFSGRQFSNSRSEMNVSTLELGDSALYLCASSPQGSSGNTIYFGEGSWLTVV.

CDR3 region: CASSSAIGATNEKLFF. The CDR3 DNA reads as TGTGCCAGCAGTTCCGCAATAGGTGCAACTAATGAAAAACTGTTTTTT. This chain uses TRBV27 with TRBJ1-4; D gene uncertain. Looked up from germline, CDR1 is MNHEY and CDR2 is SMNVEV (reference sequence). Trimming removed 4 bases from V and 0 bases from J, with 12 bases in between. The CDR3 loop spans 16 amino acids.

This chain joins TRBV7-6 and TRBJ1-4; D perhaps matches TRBD1 (5 bases). Germline CDR1 is SGHVS and CDR2 is FNYEAQ. The CDR3 extends over 16 amino acids. Trimming took off 4 bases at V and 5 bases at J, with 17 bases between the two ends. CDR3 bases: TGTGCCAGCAGCTCCAGGGCCCCCCTAGGGAATGAAAAACTGTTTTTT. It specifies CASSSRAPLGNEKLFF.

This sequence joins TRBV3-1 (or the pseudogene TRBV3-2) and TRBJ1-4; 7 positions agree with TRBD1. Germline trimming cut 5 bases from V and 6 bases from J; bases unmatched to any gene: 6. Germline V gene sequence: CDR1 LGHDT, CDR2 YNNKEL (reference sequence). CDR3 length equals 14 residues. The CDR3 nucleotides are TGTGCCAGCAGCTATAATACAGGGGATGAAAAACTGTTTTTT. It translates to CASSYNTGDEKLFF.

This clone turned up a few times. V and J are TRBV6-2 or TRBV6-3 and TRBJ2-2; D gene unclear. The V end was cut by 2 bases, the J end by 7 bases, with 5 bases between. CDR1 is MNHEY and CDR2 is SVGEGT in the germline V gene. The CDR3 has 12 residues. The CDR3 sequence is CASSYEFGELFF. CDR3 bases: TGTGCCAGCAGTTACGAGTTCGGGGAGCTGTTTTTT.

This clone showed up just once. The chain uses TRBV7-2 and TRBJ2-2; weak D call: TRBD2 (5 bases). Between the trimmed V and J ends, which lost 5 bases and 4 bases, there was a span of 17 bases. Germline V lookup: CDR1 SGHTA, CDR2 FQGNSA. The CDR3 is 16 residues long. The CDR3, as DNA: TGTGCCAGCAGCGCCCCCCGGGGATCAGGCACCGGGGAGCTGTTTTTT. Amino acid sequence: CASSAPRGSGTGELFF.